A single sample gave rise to the 9 T cell receptor beta chains below, sequenced in a study of radiotherapy plus CTLA-4 blockade in lung cancer. This table comes from immunoSEQ multiplex PCR, and its TCRdb copy is limited to in-frame clones, with some not included. The sample holds more than 90,000 clones; roughly 80% are singletons and the top ten take over 4%. This sample comprised peripheral blood, obtained from a patient treated with radiotherapy plus ipilimumab. The receptors derive from a human donor with non-small cell lung cancer who had a partial response to radiotherapy plus ipilimumab.

This CDR3 reads CASSLLRSSSEQYF. DNA of the CDR3: TGTGCCAGCAGCTTACTTAGGAGCTCTAGCGAGCAGTACTTC. The chain couples TRBV11-3 to TRBJ2-7, with unresolved D. Trimming left V 2 bases short and J 6 bases short, with 14 bases between. The CDR3 covers 14 residues. The germline V gene encodes CDR1 SGHNT and CDR2 YENEEA.

The rearrangement links TRBV7-6 to TRBJ2-3; 9 bases line up with TRBD2. V shed 4 bases, J shed 1 base, and the junction held 6 bases outside the gene matches. The CDR3 is 16 amino acids. From germline, CDR1 is SGHVS and CDR2 FNYEAQ. The CDR3 nucleotides read TGTGCCAGCAGCTGGGCGGGAGGGTCAGGCACAGATACGCAGTATTTT. Residues: CASSWAGGSGTDTQYF.

The rearrangement uses TRBV4-3 and TRBJ1-1, with a possible D match to TRBD1 (6 bases). CDR3 length: 14 amino acids. CDR1 is LGHNA and CDR2 is YSLEER in the germline V gene. Trimming took 3 bases from V and 4 from J, leaving 12 bases between them. CDR3 DNA: TGCGCCAGCAGCCACGTACAGGGCTTCACTGAAGCTTTCTTT. It yields the protein CASSHVQGFTEAFF.

About this clone itself: Its ends do not fully match the called genes, so a read error is possible. CDR3 nucleotides: TGTGCCAGCAGCCCGGACAGGTTCTCCTCCGAGCAGTACTTC. Encoded protein: CASSPDRFSSEQYF. The chain joins TRBV5-4 to TRBJ2-5; 7 nucleotides agree with TRBD1. Judging by the DNA end, TRBJ2-7 fits better; the J call may be wrong. The CDR3 extends over 14 amino acids. Germline V gene data show CDR1 as SGHNT and CDR2 as YYREEE (reference sequence).

V gene TRBV4-2 combines with J gene TRBJ1-4; D is possibly TRBD1 (6 bases). V dropped 5 bases and J dropped 5 bases, with 18 bases sitting between them. The CDR3 totals 16 residues. CDR1 and CDR2 (germline): LGHNA, YNFKEQ. The CDR3 DNA sequence: TGTGCCAGCAGCTTAGCCGAGACAGGATACAATGAAAAACTGTTTTTT. Translating it yields CASSLAETGYNEKLFF.

The table lists this clone with a few counts. The genes are TRBV27 and TRBJ2-4; 16 nucleotides line up with TRBD2. With V trimmed by 0 bases and J by 2 bases, 7 bases remained unmatched. This CDR3 contains 20 residues. The V gene's germline CDR1 is MNHEY and CDR2 SMNVEV (reference sequence). CDR3 nucleotide sequence: TGTGCCAGCAGTTTATCCTTCGGGACTAGCGGGAGGGGATCCAAAAACATTCAGTACTTC. Its translation: CASSLSFGTSGRGSKNIQYF.

This clone has more than one count but fewer than ten. This chain links TRBV7-9 with TRBJ1-2; D remains ambiguous. V lost 8 bases to trimming and J lost 9 bases, with 7 bases between them. The CDR3 length is 9 residues. CDR1 is SEHNR and CDR2 is FQNEAQ in the germline V gene (reference sequence). The CDR3 DNA sequence: TGTGCCAGCGGCGGGAGCTACACCTTC. Translated: CASGGSYTF. Looking up the rest from reference TRBV7-9 and TRBJ1-2 gives the full variable domain: DTGVSQNPRHKITKRGQNVTFRCDPISEHNRLYWYRQTLGQGPEFLTYFQNEAQLEKSRLLSDRFSAERPKGSFSTLEIQRTEQGDSAMYLCASGGSYTFGSGTRLTVV.

J is TRBJ1-5 and V is TRBV7-6; D not resolved. V shed 5 bases and J shed 2 bases, with 10 bases lying between them. The CDR3 length is 14 residues. Germline CDR1 is SGHVS and CDR2 is FNYEAQ. Written as DNA, the CDR3 is TGTGCCAGCAGCCCGGTTGCGGGCAATCAGCCCCAGCATTTT. This codes for CASSPVAGNQPQHF.

The chain links TRBV19 to TRBJ2-7, with TRBD1 matching over 8 bases. This CDR3 spans 15 amino acids. Germline CDR1 reads LNHDA; CDR2 reads SQIVND (reference sequence). Trimming took 5 bases from V and 5 from J; bases not matched to a gene: 11. CDR3 loop: CASSRQDREKDEQYF. In DNA, the CDR3 is TGTGCCAGTAGTCGCCAGGACAGGGAGAAGGACGAGCAGTACTTC.